The entry that follows covers one T cell receptor beta chain sequence. Its antigen is not known. Germline V gene sequence: CDR1 KGHDR, CDR2 SFDVKD. Trimming cost V 4 bases and J 9 bases; bases outside gene matches: 4. The CDR3 is 13 amino acids. Using a J-beta primer mix together with a sample-barcoded 5' primer, a second PCR was run for about 7 to 12 cycles. Template switching added a 12-random-nucleotide identifier to every cDNA molecule. MiXCR, run by TCRdb on the 5' RACE reads, gives a single entry per CDR3 protein. The sample lists under 950,000 distinct CDR3 sequences; around a fifth were seen once. This record comes from a study of blood T cells in healthy people across ages. General observations from the study: The lack of PBMC sorting stopped any conclusive naive versus antigen-experienced comparison.

The chain has TRBV24-1 and TRBJ2-1, with 8 bases lining up with TRBD2. Sample: blood. This TCR was sampled from a man in his 70s in good health. This CDR3 reads CATSEAGAGEQFF. CDR3 coding DNA: TGTGCCACCAGTGAAGCGGGGGCGGGTGAGCAGTTCTTC.